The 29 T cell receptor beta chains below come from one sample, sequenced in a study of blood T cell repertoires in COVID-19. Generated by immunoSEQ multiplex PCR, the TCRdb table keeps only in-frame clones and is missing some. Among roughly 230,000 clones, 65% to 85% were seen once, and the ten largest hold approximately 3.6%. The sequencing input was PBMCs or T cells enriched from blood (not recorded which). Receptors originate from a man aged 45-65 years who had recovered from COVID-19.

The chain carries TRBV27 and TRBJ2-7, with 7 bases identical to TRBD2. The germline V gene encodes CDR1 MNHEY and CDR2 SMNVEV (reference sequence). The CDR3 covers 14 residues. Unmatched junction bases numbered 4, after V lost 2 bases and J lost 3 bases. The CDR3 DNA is TGTGCCAGCAGTTTAAATCCTAGCGGCTACGAGCAGTACTTC. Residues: CASSLNPSGYEQYF.

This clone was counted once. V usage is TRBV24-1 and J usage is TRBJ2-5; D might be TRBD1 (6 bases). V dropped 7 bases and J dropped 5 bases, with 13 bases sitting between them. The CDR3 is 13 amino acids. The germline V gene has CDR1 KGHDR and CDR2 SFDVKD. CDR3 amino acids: CATRSTGYETQYF. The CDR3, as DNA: TGTGCCACCAGATCTACAGGGTACGAGACCCAGTACTTC.

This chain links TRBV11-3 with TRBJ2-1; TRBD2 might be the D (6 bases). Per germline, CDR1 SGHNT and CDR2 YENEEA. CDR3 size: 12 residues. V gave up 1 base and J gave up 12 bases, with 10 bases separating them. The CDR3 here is CASSLGLGGQFF. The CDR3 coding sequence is TGTGCCAGCAGCTTAGGCTTGGGGGGGCAGTTCTTC.

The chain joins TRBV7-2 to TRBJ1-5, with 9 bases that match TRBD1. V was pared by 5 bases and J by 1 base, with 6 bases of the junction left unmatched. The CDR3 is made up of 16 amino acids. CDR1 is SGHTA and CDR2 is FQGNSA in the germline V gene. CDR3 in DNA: TGTGCCAGCAGCACAGGGACAGGGAGAAGCAATCAGCCCCAGCATTTT. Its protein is CASSTGTGRSNQPQHF.

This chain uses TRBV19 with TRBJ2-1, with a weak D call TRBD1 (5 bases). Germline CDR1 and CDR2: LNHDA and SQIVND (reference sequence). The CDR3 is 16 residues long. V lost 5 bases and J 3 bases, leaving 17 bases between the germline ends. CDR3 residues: CASSPRKGWHYNEQFF. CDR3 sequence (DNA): TGTGCCAGTAGTCCCCGGAAGGGGTGGCACTACAATGAGCAGTTCTTC.

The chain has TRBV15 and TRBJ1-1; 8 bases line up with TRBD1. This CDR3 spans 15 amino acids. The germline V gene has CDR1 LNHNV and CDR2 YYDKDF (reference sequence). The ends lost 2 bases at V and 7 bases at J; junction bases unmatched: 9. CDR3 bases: TGTGCCACCAGCAGACTTACAGGGGGGGACGATGAAGCTTTCTTT. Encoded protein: CATSRLTGGDDEAFF.

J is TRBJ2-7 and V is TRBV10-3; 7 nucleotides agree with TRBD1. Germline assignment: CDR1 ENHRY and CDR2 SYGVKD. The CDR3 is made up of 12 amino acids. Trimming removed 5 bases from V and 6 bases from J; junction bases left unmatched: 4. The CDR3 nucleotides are TGTGCCATCAGTAGTCCAGGGGGCGAGCAGTACTTC. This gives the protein CAISSPGGEQYF.

For the CDR3, the DNA is TGTGCCAGCTCACCTGAAGGAAACAGGTTTACAGGCTACACCTTC. Translating it yields CASSPEGNRFTGYTF. V gene TRBV18 combines with J gene TRBJ1-2, with D possibly TRBD1 on 5 matching bases. The germline V and J ends were trimmed by 3 bases and 8 bases, with 19 bases remaining between them. The CDR3 spans 15 residues. Germline CDR1 is KGHSH and CDR2 is LQKENI.

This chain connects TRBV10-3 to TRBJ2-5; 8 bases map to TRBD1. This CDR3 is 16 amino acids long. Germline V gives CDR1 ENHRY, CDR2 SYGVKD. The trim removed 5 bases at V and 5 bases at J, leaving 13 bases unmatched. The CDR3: CAISKDRAGIRETQYF. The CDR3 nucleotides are TGTGCCATCAGTAAGGACAGGGCCGGAATCAGGGAGACCCAGTACTTC.

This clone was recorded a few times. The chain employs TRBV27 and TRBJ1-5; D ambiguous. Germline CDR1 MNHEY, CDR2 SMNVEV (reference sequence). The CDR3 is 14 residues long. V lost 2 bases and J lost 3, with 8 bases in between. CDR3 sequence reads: CASSLTETNQPQHF. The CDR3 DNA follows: TGTGCCAGCAGTTTAACTGAAACCAATCAGCCCCAGCATTTT.

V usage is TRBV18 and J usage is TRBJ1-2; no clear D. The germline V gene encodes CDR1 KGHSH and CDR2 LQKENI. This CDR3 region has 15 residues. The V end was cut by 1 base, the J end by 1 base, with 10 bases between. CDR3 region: CASSPLQNINYGYTF. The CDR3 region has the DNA TGTGCCAGCTCACCACTACAGAATATTAACTATGGCTACACCTTC.

The CDR3 is CASSLEAVSYEQYF. The CDR3 DNA is TGTGCCAGCAGCTTAGAAGCGGTCTCCTACGAGCAGTACTTC. This sequence joins TRBV7-8 and TRBJ2-7; D possibly corresponds to TRBD2 (5 bases). V gave up 1 base and J gave up 0 bases, with 7 bases separating them. Germline CDR1 reads SGHVS; CDR2 reads FQNEAQ. The CDR3 is 14 amino acids.

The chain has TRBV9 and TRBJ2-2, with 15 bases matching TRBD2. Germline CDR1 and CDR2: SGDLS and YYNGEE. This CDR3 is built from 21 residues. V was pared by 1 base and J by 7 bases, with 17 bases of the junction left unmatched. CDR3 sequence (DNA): TGTGCCAGCAGCGTATCCCTCAGGAGGGGACTAGCGGGAGGTAGGGACGGGGAGCTGTTTTTT. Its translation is CASSVSLRRGLAGGRDGELFF.

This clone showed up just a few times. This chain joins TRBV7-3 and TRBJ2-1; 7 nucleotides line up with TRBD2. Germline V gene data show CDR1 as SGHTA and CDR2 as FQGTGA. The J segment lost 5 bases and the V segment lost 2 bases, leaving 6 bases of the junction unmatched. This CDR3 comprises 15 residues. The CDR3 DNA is TGTGCCAGCAGCTTAGGCGGGAGTAGCCACAATGAGCAGTTCTTC. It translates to CASSLGGSSHNEQFF.

The CDR3: CASSLQGLASGRGTYNEQFF. CDR3 DNA: TGTGCCAGCAGCCTACAGGGGTTGGCTAGCGGGAGGGGAACCTACAATGAGCAGTTCTTC. The chain couples TRBV28 to TRBJ2-1; TRBD2 matches 12 bases. The CDR3 consists of 20 residues. Germline V CDR1 and CDR2: MDHEN, SYDVKM. V lost 6 bases to trimming and J lost 2 bases; unmatched junction nucleotides: 17.

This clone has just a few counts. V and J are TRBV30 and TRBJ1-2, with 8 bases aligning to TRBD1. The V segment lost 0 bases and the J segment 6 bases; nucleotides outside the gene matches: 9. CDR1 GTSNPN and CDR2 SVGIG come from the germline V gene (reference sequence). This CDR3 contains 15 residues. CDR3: CAWSVVVRGQNGYTF. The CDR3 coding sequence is TGTGCCTGGAGTGTAGTGGTCAGGGGGCAAAATGGCTACACCTTC.

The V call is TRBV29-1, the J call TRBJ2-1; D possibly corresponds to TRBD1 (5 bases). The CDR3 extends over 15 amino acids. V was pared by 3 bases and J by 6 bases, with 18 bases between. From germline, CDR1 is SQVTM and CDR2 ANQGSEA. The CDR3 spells CSVESGRVSRNEQFF. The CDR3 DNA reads TGCAGCGTTGAGTCGGGCAGGGTGTCCCGCAATGAGCAGTTCTTC.

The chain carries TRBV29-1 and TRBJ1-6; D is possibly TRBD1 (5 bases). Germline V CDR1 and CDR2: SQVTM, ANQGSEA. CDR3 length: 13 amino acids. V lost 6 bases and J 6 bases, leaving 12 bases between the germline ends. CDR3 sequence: CSVNDGANSPLHF. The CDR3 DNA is TGCAGCGTAAACGATGGGGCTAATTCACCCCTCCACTTT.

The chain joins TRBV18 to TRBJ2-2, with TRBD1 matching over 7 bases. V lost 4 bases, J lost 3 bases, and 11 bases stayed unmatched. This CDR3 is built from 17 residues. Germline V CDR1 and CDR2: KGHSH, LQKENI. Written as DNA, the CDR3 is TGTGCCAGCTCACTCATTCAAGGGGGCAGCGACACCGGGGAGCTGTTTTTT. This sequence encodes CASSLIQGGSDTGELFF.

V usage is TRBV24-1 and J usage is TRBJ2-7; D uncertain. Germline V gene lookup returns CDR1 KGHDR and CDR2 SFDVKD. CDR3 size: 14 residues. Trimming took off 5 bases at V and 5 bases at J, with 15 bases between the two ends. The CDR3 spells CATSGTEDINEQYF. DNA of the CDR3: TGTGCCACCAGTGGCACAGAAGATATAAACGAGCAGTACTTC.

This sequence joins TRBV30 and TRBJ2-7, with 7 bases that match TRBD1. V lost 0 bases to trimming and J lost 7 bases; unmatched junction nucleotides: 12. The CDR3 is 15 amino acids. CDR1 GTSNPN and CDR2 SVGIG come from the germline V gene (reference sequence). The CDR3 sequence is CAWSVPRQGVMEQYF. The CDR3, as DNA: TGTGCCTGGAGTGTACCACGGCAGGGGGTAATGGAGCAGTACTTC.

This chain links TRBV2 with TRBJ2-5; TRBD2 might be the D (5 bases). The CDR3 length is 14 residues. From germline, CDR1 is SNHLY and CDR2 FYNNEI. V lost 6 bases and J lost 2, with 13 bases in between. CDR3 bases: TGTGCCAGCAGGCGACTACCAACGCAAGAGACCCAGTACTTC. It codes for CASRRLPTQETQYF.

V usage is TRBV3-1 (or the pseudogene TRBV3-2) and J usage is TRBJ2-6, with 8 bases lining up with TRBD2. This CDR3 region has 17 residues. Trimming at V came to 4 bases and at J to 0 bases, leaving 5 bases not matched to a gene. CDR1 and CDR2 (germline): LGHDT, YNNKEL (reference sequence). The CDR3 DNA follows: TGTGCCAGCAGCCTTAGCGGGGTTACCTCTGGGGCCAACGTCCTGACTTTC. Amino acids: CASSLSGVTSGANVLTF.

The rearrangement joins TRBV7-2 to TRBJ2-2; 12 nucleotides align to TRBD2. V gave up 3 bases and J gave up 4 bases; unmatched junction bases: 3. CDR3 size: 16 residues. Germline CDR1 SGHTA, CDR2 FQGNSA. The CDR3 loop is CASSFSGLAGTGELFF. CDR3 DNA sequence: TGTGCCAGCAGCTTCTCGGGACTAGCGGGCACCGGGGAGCTGTTTTTT.

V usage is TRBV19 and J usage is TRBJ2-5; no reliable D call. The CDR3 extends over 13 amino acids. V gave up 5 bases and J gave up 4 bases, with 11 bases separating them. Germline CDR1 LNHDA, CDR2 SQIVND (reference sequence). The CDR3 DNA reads TGTGCCAGTAGTTCGAACCGGAGAGAGACCCAGTACTTC. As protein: CASSSNRRETQYF.

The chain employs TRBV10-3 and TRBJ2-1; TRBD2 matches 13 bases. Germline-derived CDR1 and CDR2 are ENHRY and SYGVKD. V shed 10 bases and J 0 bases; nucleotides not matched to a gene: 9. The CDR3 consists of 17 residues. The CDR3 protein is CASRTSGGLSSYNEQFF. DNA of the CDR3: TGTGCCAGCCGGACTAGCGGGGGCCTAAGCTCCTACAATGAGCAGTTCTTC.

The CDR3 DNA is TGCGCCAGCGGCAGGTACCCTGGAAACACCATATATTTT. Residues: CASGRYPGNTIYF. The chain recombines TRBV10-2 with TRBJ1-3; D uncertain. In germline, CDR1 is WSHSY, CDR2 SAAADI. V was shortened by 8 bases and J by 2 bases, with 10 bases between the two germline ends. The CDR3 extends over 13 amino acids.

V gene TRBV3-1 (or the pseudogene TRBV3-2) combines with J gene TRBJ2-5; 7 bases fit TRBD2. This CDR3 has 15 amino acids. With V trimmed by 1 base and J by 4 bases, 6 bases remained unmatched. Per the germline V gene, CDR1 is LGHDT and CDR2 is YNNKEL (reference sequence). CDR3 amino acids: CASSQGERGGETQYF. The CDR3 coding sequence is TGTGCCAGCAGCCAAGGTGAGCGGGGAGGAGAGACCCAGTACTTC.

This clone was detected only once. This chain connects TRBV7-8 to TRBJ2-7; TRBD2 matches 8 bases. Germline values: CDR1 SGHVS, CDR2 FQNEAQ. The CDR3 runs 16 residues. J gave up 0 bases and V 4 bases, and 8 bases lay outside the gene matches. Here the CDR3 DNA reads TGTGCCAGCAGCTACCCAATCAGCGGGAGCTCCTACGAGCAGTACTTC. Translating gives CASSYPISGSSYEQYF.